This T cell receptor (beta chain) was captured by sequencing in a study of vaccination and CD4 T cells after COVID-19. Study as a whole: The interval from dose two to post-vaccine sampling had a median of about 72 days, and it ranged from 14 to 241. Overlapping peptides covering the spike proteins of SARS-CoV-2, HCoV-NL63, HCoV-OC43 and HCoV-229E were added to stimulate cells.

Germline V CDR1 and CDR2: MNHNS, SASEGT. The V and J ends lost 8 bases and 5 bases respectively, with 9 bases between them. This CDR3 contains 12 residues. Sequenced with the Oncomine TCR Beta short-read assay was DNA taken from cultured CD4+ T cells. TCRdb reanalysed the PCR reads using MiXCR and keeps one entry per CDR3 protein. The sample holds about 4,400 distinct CDR3 sequences, about 28% seen once. The treatment is: roughly 11-day PBMC culture with coronavirus spike peptide pools or control peptides (ViraFEST assay). The unexposed donor's CD4+ T cells were collected before the COVID-19 pandemic (2011-2018). By sample fraction, this clonotype is medium-sized. Its target is not known.

The chain couples TRBV6-1 to TRBJ2-2; tentatively, D is TRBD1 (6 bases). Sequencing was carried out using CD4+ T cells from blood, cultured in vitro. The clonotype originates from a human donor in good health. This chain's CDR3 is CASGRGTGELFF. CDR3 in DNA: TGTGCCAGCGGTAGGGGGACCGGGGAGCTGTTTTTT.